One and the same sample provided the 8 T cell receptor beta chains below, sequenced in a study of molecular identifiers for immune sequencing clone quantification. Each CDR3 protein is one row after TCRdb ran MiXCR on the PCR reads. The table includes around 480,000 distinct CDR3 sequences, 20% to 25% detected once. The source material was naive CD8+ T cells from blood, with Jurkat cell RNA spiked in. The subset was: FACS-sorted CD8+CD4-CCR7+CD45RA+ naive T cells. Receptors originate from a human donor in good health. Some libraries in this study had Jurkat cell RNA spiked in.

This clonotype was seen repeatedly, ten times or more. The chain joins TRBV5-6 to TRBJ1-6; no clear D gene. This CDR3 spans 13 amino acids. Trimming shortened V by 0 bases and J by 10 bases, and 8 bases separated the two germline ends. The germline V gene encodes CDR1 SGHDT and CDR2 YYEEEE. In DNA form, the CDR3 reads TGTGCCAGCAGCTTGGGTGAACTGTCACCCCTCCACTTT. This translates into CASSLGELSPLHF.

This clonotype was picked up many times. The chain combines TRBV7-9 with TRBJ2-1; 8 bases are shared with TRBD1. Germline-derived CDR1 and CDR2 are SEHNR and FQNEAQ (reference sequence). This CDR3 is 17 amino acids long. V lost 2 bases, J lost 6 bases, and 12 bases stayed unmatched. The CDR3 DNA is TGTGCCAGCAGCTTATTCAGGGGGCTTGGCCCTTCCAATGAGCAGTTCTTC. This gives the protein CASSLFRGLGPSNEQFF.

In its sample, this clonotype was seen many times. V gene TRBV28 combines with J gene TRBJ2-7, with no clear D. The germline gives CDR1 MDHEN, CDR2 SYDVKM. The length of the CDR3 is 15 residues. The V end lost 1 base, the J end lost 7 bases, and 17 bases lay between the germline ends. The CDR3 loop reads CASSLSRKGLGEQYF. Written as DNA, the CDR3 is TGTGCCAGCAGTTTATCGAGGAAGGGCCTGGGGGAGCAGTACTTC. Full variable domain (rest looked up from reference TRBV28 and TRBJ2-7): DVKVTQSSRYLVKRTGEKVFLECVQDMDHENMFWYRQDPGLGLRLIYFSYDVKMKEKGDIPEGYSVSREKKERFSLILESASTNQTSMYLCASSLSRKGLGEQYFGPGTRLTVT.

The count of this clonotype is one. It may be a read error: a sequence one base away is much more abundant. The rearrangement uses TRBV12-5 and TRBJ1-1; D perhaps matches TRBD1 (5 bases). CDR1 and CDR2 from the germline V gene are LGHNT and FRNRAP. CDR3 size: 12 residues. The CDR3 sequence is CASGFPGTEASF. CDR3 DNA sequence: TGTGCTAGTGGTTTCCCCGGGACTGAAGCTTCCTTT. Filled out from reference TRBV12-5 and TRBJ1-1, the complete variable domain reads DARVTQTPRHKVTEMGQEVTMRCQPILGHNTVFWYRQTMMQGLELLAYFRNRAPLDDSGMPKDRFSAEMPDATLATLKIQPSEPRDSAVYFCASGFPGTEASFGQGTRLTVV.

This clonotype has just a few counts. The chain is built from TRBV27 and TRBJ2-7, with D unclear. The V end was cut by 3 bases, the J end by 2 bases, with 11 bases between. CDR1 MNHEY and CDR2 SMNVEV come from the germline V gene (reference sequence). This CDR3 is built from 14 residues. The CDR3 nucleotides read TGTGCCAGCAGTTTCCAGGACGGCACCTACGAGCAGTACTTC. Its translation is CASSFQDGTYEQYF.

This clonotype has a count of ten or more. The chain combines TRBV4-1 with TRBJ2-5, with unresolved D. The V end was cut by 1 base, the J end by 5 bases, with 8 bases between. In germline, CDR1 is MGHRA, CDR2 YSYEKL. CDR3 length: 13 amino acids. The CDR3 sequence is CASSQVVSETQYF. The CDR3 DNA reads TGCGCCAGCAGCCAAGTCGTATCGGAGACCCAGTACTTC.

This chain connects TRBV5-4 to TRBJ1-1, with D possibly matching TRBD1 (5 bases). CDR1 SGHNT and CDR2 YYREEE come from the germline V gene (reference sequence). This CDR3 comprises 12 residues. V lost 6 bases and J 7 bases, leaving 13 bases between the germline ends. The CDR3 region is CASTRDLSEAFF. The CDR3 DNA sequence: TGTGCCAGCACCAGGGACCTCAGTGAAGCTTTCTTT.

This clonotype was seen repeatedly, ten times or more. The CDR3, as DNA: TGTGCCAGCAGCCGGGACTGGGATATTAAGAACACCGGGGAGCTGTTTTTT. Amino acids: CASSRDWDIKNTGELFF. The chain uses TRBV7-9 and TRBJ2-2; possible D gene TRBD2, 6 bases. This CDR3 region has 17 residues. Deletions cut 5 bases from V and 1 base from J, with 17 bases between. Per the germline V gene, CDR1 is SEHNR and CDR2 is FQNEAQ (reference sequence). Looking up the rest from reference TRBV7-9 and TRBJ2-2 gives the full variable domain: DTGVSQNPRHKITKRGQNVTFRCDPISEHNRLYWYRQTLGQGPEFLTYFQNEAQLEKSRLLSDRFSAERPKGSFSTLEIQRTEQGDSAMYLCASSRDWDIKNTGELFFGEGSRLTVL.